The sequence of this T cell receptor (beta chain) was determined in a study of blood T cell repertoires in COVID-19. Study overall: Specimens from acute and convalescent COVID-19 originated in the United States, Italy and Spain.

Germline loops: CDR1 SGHAT, CDR2 FQNNGV. This CDR3 contains 16 residues. V shed 1 base, J shed 0 bases, and the junction held 4 bases outside the gene matches. This table comes from immunoSEQ multiplex PCR, and its TCRdb copy is limited to in-frame clones, with some not included. Of fewer than 200,000 clones listed, more than 80% are singletons. The TCR originated in a woman older than 75 with COVID-19, enrolled during active disease. The chain carries TRBV11-2 and TRBJ2-7; 9 positions match TRBD2. The sample was peripheral blood. Written as DNA, the CDR3 is TGTGCCAGCAGCTTAGGGGGCGGGAGGGCCTCCTACGAGCAGTACTTC. Residues: CASSLGGGRASYEQYF.